This TCR beta chain stems from a study of control samples from healthy donors and cancer patients. Trimming pared 2 bases from V and 1 base from J, leaving 8 bases between. Per the germline V gene, CDR1 is SGHVS and CDR2 is FQNEAQ. The CDR3 has 14 amino acids. Data came from immunoSEQ multiplex PCR; TCRdb stores just in-frame clones and leaves some out. The data show some 100,000 clones, 85% to 90% seen once. Sequencing used blood. This sequence originates from a woman aged 50 to 60 in good health. The chain joins TRBV7-8 to TRBJ2-5; no definite D call. The CDR3 DNA is TGTGCCAGCAGCTTAACTGGGTCCCAAGAGACCCAGTACTTC. Translation gives CASSLTGSQETQYF.